Each of the 15 T cell receptor beta chains below was sequenced from the same sample in a study of T cells after yellow fever vaccination. MiXCR, applied by TCRdb to the 5' RACE reads, yields one record per CDR3 protein. This repertoire shows 350,000 or so distinct CDR3 sequences, 7% to 10% found once; its top ten account for approximately 15%. The source material was PBMCs, sampled about 49 days after the first yellow fever vaccination. These receptors all come from a man aged 18 to 30 who received the YFV17D yellow fever vaccine.

The chain links TRBV6-5 to TRBJ2-7; D ambiguous. CDR3 length equals 11 residues. Trimming stripped 4 bases from V and 6 bases from J, with 7 bases between. Germline-derived CDR1 and CDR2 are MNHEY and SVGAGI. CDR3 region: CASSSNSEQYF. The CDR3, as DNA: TGTGCCAGCAGTTCTAACAGCGAGCAGTACTTC.

This clonotype has a count of ten or more. The chain combines TRBV10-3 with TRBJ1-2; D is unresolved. V was shortened by 8 bases and J by 8 bases, with 6 bases between the two germline ends. In germline, CDR1 is ENHRY, CDR2 SYGVKD. CDR3 length equals 9 residues. CDR3 region: CAIRRGYTF. CDR3 DNA sequence: TGTGCCATCCGAAGGGGCTACACCTTC.

The chain employs TRBV7-2 and TRBJ1-2; possible D gene TRBD1, 5 bases. The CDR3 runs to 15 residues. The germline V gene has CDR1 SGHTA and CDR2 FQGNSA. V lost 1 base to trimming and J lost 3 bases, with 12 bases between them. The CDR3 loop reads CASSLGLGEYYGYTF. Here the CDR3 DNA reads TGTGCCAGCAGCTTAGGGCTGGGGGAATACTATGGCTACACCTTC.

This rearrangement joins TRBV11-2 to TRBJ2-7, with 8 positions matching TRBD1. The CDR3 spans 15 residues. Unmatched junction bases numbered 8, after V lost 3 bases and J lost 4 bases. CDR1 is SGHAT, CDR2 FQNNGV, per germline. CDR3 residues: CASSFGITGGYEQYV. The CDR3 region has the DNA TGTGCCAGCAGCTTTGGGATTACAGGGGGTTACGAGCAGTACGTC.

This chain joins TRBV12-3 or TRBV12-4 and TRBJ1-5, with D uncertain. The CDR3 length is 12 residues. V was clipped by 4 bases and J by 4 bases, with 5 bases between them. The CDR3 here is CASSSMNQPQHF. The CDR3 DNA reads as TGTGCCAGCAGTTCAATGAATCAGCCCCAGCATTTT.

The V gene is TRBV5-1, the J gene TRBJ1-2, with 7 nucleotides matching TRBD1. The CDR3 contains 14 residues. J was trimmed by 4 bases and V by 3 bases; bases with no gene match: 6. Germline values: CDR1 SGHRS, CDR2 YFSETQ. The CDR3 sequence is CASSSDRRTYGYTF. CDR3 nucleotide sequence: TGCGCCAGCAGCTCGGACAGGCGGACCTATGGCTACACCTTC.

This clonotype occurred many times. The chain carries TRBV5-8 and TRBJ2-3; 7 bases map to TRBD1. The V gene end was trimmed by 4 bases and the J gene end by 6 bases; junction bases not matched to a gene: 2. CDR3 length: 12 amino acids. CDR1 is SGHTS and CDR2 is YDEGEE in the germline V gene. The CDR3 nucleotides are TGTGCCAGCAGCGTCAGGGGGGATACGCAGTATTTT. Amino acid sequence: CASSVRGDTQYF.

Notes on this clonotype: A much larger clonotype is one base distant, so this may be a read error. J is TRBJ1-3 and V is TRBV3-1; D is ambiguous. Germline lookup yields CDR1 LGHDT and CDR2 YNNKEL (reference sequence). The CDR3 is 13 amino acids. CDR3 region: CASSQGPGDTIYF. Here the CDR3 DNA reads TGTGCCAGCAGCCAAGGCCCTGGAGACACCATATATTTT. The whole variable domain, remainder taken from reference TRBV3-1 and TRBJ1-3, is DTAVSQTPKYLVTQMGNDKSIKCEQNLGHDTMYWYKQDSKKFLKIMFSYNNKELIINETVPNRFSPKSPDKAHLNLHINSLELGDSAVYFCASSQGPGDTIYFGEGSWLTVV.

There are many counts of this clonotype. This chain connects TRBV12-3 or TRBV12-4 to TRBJ1-1, with D maybe TRBD1 (5 bases). Deletions cut 6 bases from V and 1 base from J, with 9 bases between. This CDR3 is built from 13 residues. As DNA, the CDR3 is TGTGCCAGCAGCTGGGGACCGAACACTGAAGCTTTCTTT. Translated, it gives CASSWGPNTEAFF.

This clonotype was observed a few times. The chain uses TRBV29-1 and TRBJ2-5; 10 bases are a match to TRBD2. This CDR3 contains 13 residues. Per the germline V gene, CDR1 is SQVTM and CDR2 is ANQGSEA. With V trimmed by 6 bases and J by 5 bases, 6 bases remained unmatched. The CDR3 coding sequence is TGCAGCGTGGGAGCGGGGGGGCCCGAGACCCAGTACTTC. Its protein product is CSVGAGGPETQYF.

The chain employs TRBV27 and TRBJ2-1, with TRBD2 identical over 12 bases. The CDR3 contains 18 residues. The germline CDR1 and CDR2 sequences are MNHEY and SMNVEV (reference sequence). The ends lost 4 bases at V and 6 bases at J; junction bases unmatched: 13. CDR3 protein: CASSSSSSGGAGVNEQFF. The DNA of the CDR3 is TGTGCCAGCAGTTCCAGTTCTAGCGGGGGGGCTGGAGTCAATGAGCAGTTCTTC.

This clonotype was seen more than once but under ten times. The chain couples TRBV20-1 to TRBJ1-5; no clear D. The V gene lost 1 base and the J gene lost 2 bases, with 12 bases spanning the gap. This CDR3 contains 15 residues. The germline gives CDR1 DFQATT, CDR2 SNEGSKA (reference sequence). The CDR3 spells CSARVPAGGNQPQHF. CDR3 DNA: TGCAGTGCTAGAGTTCCGGCGGGAGGCAATCAGCCCCAGCATTTT.

This clonotype was recorded many times. The genes are TRBV29-1 and TRBJ1-2; D uncertain. Germline values: CDR1 SQVTM, CDR2 ANQGSEA. Between the trimmed V and J ends, which lost 4 bases and 6 bases, there was a span of 6 bases. The CDR3 contains 10 residues. The CDR3 loop reads CSVGEDGYTF. The CDR3 DNA sequence: TGCAGCGTTGGGGAGGATGGCTACACCTTC. Variable domain in full (rest from reference TRBV29-1 and TRBJ1-2): SAVISQKPSRDICQRGTSLTIQCQVDSQVTMMFWYRQQPGQSLTLIATANQGSEATYESGFVIDKFPISRPNLTFSTLTVSNMSPEDSSIYLCSVGEDGYTFGSGTRLTVV.

This chain joins TRBV29-1 and TRBJ2-7; 9 bases line up with TRBD1. This CDR3 region has 15 residues. CDR1 and CDR2 (germline): SQVTM, ANQGSEA. V lost 1 base and J lost 5; bases outside the gene matches: 9. This CDR3 is CSVEVSGQGVNEQYV. CDR3 bases: TGCAGCGTTGAAGTGTCGGGACAGGGTGTCAACGAGCAGTACGTC.

V usage is TRBV7-8 and J usage is TRBJ2-7; D unclear. Germline V gene lookup returns CDR1 SGHVS and CDR2 FQNEAQ. V was trimmed by 1 base and J by 3 bases, leaving 10 bases between them. The CDR3 spans 14 residues. The CDR3 bases are TGTGCCAGCAGCTTAGAGGTGGGGAACTACGAGCAGTACTTC. It codes for CASSLEVGNYEQYF.